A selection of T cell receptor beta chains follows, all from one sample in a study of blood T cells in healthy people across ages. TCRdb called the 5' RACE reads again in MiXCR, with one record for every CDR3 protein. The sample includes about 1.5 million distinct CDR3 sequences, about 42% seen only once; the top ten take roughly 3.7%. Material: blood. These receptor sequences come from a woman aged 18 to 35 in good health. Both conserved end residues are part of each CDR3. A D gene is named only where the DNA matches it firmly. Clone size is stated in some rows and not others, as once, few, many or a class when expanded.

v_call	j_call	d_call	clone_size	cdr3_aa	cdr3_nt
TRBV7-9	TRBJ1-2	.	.	CTSSLGGFNYGYTF	TGTACCAGCAGCTTAGGCGGTTTTAACTATGGCTACACCTTC
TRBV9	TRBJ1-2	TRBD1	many	CASSVGTGDFGYTF	TGTGCCAGCAGCGTGGGGACAGGGGATTTCGGCTACACCTTC
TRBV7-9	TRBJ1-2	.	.	CASSLVMGKSGYTF	TGTGCCAGCAGCTTAGTGATGGGAAAAAGTGGCTACACCTTC
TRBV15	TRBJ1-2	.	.	CAASSRTAMMDGYTF	TGTGCCGCCAGCTCCAGGACTGCCATGATGGATGGCTACACCTTC
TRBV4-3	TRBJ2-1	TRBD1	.	CASSQDLGTGVGNEQFF	TGCGCCAGCAGCCAAGATTTGGGGACAGGGGTCGGCAATGAGCAGTTCTTC
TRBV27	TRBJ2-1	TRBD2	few	CASRSGLAGGPHEQFF	TGTGCCAGCAGATCTGGACTGGCGGGGGGGCCCCATGAGCAGTTCTTC
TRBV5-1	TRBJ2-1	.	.	CASSLAKVNEQFF	TGCGCCAGCAGCTTGGCCAAGGTCAATGAGCAGTTCTTC
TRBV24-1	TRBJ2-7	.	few	CATSDPGTGTYEQYF	TGTGCCACCAGTGACCCCGGGACGGGAACCTACGAGCAGTACTTC
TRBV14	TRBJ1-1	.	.	CASNGSGPSTEAFF	TGTGCCAGCAACGGGTCAGGTCCTAGCACTGAAGCTTTCTTT
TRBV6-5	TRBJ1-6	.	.	CASSYSIMTEHHF	TGTGCCAGCAGTTACTCGATAATGACAGAACACCACTTT
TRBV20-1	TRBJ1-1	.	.	CSARVSEQSEAFF	TGCAGTGCTAGGGTATCCGAACAGTCTGAAGCTTTCTTT
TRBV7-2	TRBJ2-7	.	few	CASSPRMTSFVQYF	TGTGCCAGCAGCCCGCGAATGACTAGTTTTGTGCAGTACTTC
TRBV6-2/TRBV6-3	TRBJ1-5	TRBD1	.	CASSRQLGQTPSQPQHF	TGTGCCAGCAGTCGCCAGCTGGGACAGACCCCTTCACAGCCCCAGCATTTT
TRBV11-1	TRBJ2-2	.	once	CASSSWTEDRTGELFF	TGTGCCAGCAGCTCATGGACAGAGGACCGCACCGGGGAGCTGTTTTTT
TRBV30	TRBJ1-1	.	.	CAWGGPKEAFF	TGTGCCTGGGGGGGTCCCAAGGAAGCTTTCTTT
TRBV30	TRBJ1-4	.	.	CAWARDSMNEKLFF	TGTGCCTGGGCCCGGGACTCAATGAATGAAAAACTGTTTTTT
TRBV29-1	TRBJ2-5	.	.	CSGQGKLKTQYF	TGCAGCGGGCAGGGGAAGTTAAAGACCCAGTACTTC
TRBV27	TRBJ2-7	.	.	CASSLTPGLTYEQYF	TGTGCCAGCAGTTTAACCCCGGGACTCACCTACGAGCAGTACTTC
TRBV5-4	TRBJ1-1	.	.	CASSLWGGTEAFF	TGTGCCAGCAGCTTGTGGGGGGGCACTGAAGCTTTCTTT
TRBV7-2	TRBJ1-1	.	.	CASLPRRTEAFF	TGTGCCAGCTTACCGAGACGCACTGAAGCTTTCTTT
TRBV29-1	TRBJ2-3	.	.	CSVGGGGPDTQYF	TGCAGCGTGGGGGGTGGGGGACCTGATACGCAGTATTTT
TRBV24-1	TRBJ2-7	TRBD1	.	CATSDPGQGNNEQYF	TGTGCCACCAGTGATCCCGGACAGGGAAACAATGAGCAGTACTTC
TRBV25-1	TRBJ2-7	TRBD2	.	CASSEGIAGGYNEQYF	TGTGCCAGCAGTGAAGGGATAGCGGGGGGTTACAATGAGCAGTACTTC
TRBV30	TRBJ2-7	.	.	CAWRTGAYEQYF	TGTGCCTGGAGGACTGGGGCCTACGAGCAGTACTTC
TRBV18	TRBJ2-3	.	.	CASSPWGDDTQYF	TGTGCCAGCTCACCATGGGGTGACGATACGCAGTATTTT
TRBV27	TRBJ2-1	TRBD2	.	CASSAYSGGPYNEQFF	TGTGCCAGCAGTGCCTATAGCGGGGGGCCATACAATGAGCAGTTCTTC
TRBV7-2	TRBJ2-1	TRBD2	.	CASSLAFLAGEYNEQFF	TGTGCCAGCAGCTTAGCCTTCCTAGCGGGAGAGTACAATGAGCAGTTCTTC
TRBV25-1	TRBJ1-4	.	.	CASSELRNEKLFF	TGTGCCAGCAGTGAATTAAGGAATGAAAAACTGTTTTTT
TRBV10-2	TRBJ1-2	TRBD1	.	CASSVGDSSNNYGYTF	TGCGCCAGCAGTGTAGGGGACAGCTCCAATAACTATGGCTACACCTTC
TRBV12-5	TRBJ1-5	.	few	CASGFNPAGNQPQHF	TGTGCTAGTGGTTTTAATCCGGCAGGCAATCAGCCCCAGCATTTT
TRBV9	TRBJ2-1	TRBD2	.	CASGSGVRGNNEQFF	TGTGCCAGCGGAAGCGGGGTAAGGGGAAACAATGAGCAGTTCTTC
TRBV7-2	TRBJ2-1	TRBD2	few	CASSYSGGNGEQFF	TGTGCCAGCAGCTACAGCGGGGGGAATGGTGAGCAGTTCTTC
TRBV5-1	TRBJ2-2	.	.	CASSFDRPNTGELFF	TGCGCCAGCAGCTTCGATAGACCGAACACCGGGGAGCTGTTTTTT
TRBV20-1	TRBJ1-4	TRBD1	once	CSARRQGGGEKLFF	TGCAGTGCTCGTCGACAGGGGGGGGGCGAAAAACTGTTTTTT
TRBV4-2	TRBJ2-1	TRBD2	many	CASSQVVSETSGEQFF	TGTGCCAGCAGCCAAGTAGTGTCTGAAACTAGCGGCGAGCAGTTCTTC
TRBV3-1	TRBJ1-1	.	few	CASSLNFMTEEAFF	TGTGCCAGCAGCCTCAACTTCATGACAGAAGAAGCTTTCTTT
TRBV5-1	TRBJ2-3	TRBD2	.	CASSQTGASGGSTDTQYF	TGCGCCAGCAGCCAGACAGGGGCTAGCGGGGGGTCCACAGATACGCAGTATTTT
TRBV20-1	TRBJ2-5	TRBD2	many	CSARVGLAIETQYF	TGCAGTGCTAGAGTGGGACTAGCGATAGAGACCCAGTACTTC
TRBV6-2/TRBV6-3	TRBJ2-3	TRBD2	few	CASSYGTSDSTDTQYF	TGTGCCAGCAGTTACGGTACTAGCGACAGCACAGATACGCAGTATTTT
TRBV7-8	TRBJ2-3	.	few	CASSFWYGETDTQYF	TGTGCCAGCAGCTTTTGGTACGGGGAAACAGATACGCAGTATTTT
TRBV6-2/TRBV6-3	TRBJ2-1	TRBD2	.	CASRAGGRNEQFF	TGTGCCAGCAGGGCGGGGGGCCGGAATGAGCAGTTCTTC
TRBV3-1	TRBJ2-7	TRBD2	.	CASSQDRASGEYF	TGTGCCAGCAGCCAAGATAGGGCTAGCGGGGAGTACTTC
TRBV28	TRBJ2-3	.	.	CASSPTIGGGGPRGDTQYF	TGTGCCAGCAGTCCCACCATTGGGGGCGGGGGCCCCCGGGGAGATACGCAGTATTTT
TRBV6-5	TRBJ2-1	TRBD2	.	CASSYVQAGGNNEQFF	TGTGCCAGCAGTTATGTTCAAGCGGGGGGTAACAATGAGCAGTTCTTC
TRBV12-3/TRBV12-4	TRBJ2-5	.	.	CAGSPWREETQYF	TGTGCCGGCAGTCCGTGGAGGGAAGAGACCCAGTACTTC
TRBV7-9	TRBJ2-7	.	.	CASSQPNRGQYF	TGTGCCAGCAGCCAGCCTAATAGAGGGCAGTACTTC
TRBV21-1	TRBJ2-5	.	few	CASSKVETQYF	TGTGCCAGCAGCAAAGTTGAGACCCAGTACTTC
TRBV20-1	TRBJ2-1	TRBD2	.	CSGKEVLAGSYNEQFF	TGCAGTGGGAAAGAGGTCCTAGCGGGCTCCTACAATGAGCAGTTCTTC
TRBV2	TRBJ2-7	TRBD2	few	CASTPGTSNYEQYF	TGTGCCAGCACCCCAGGGACTAGTAACTACGAGCAGTACTTC
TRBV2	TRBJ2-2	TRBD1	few	CASSATGAGELFF	TGTGCCAGCAGTGCCACAGGGGCCGGGGAGCTGTTTTTT